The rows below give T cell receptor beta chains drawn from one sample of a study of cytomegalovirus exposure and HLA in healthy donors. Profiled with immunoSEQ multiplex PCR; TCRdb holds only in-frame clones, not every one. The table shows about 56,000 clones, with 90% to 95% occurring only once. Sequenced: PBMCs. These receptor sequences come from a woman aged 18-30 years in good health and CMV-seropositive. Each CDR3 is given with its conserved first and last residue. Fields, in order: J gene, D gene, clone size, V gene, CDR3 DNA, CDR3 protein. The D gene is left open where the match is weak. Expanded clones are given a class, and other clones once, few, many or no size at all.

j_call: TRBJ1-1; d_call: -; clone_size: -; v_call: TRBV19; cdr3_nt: TGTGCCAGTGTATCCCAGGGCGCTGAAGCTTTCTTT; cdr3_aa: CASVSQGAEAFF
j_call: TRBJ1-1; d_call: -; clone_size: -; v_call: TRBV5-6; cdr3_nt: TGTGCCAGCAGCTTAGGGGGGGTGGCTGAAGCTTTCTTT; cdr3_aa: CASSLGGVAEAFF
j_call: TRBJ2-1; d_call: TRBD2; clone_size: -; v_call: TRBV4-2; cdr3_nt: TGTGCCAGCAGCCCTAGCGGGGGGGCTGGAAATGAGCAGTTCTTC; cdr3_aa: CASSPSGGAGNEQFF
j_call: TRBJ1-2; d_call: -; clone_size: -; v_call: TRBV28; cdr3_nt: TGTGCCAGCATGGGAGAAATGGTATATGGCTACACCTTC; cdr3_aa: CASMGEMVYGYTF
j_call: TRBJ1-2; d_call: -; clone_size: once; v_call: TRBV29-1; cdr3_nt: TGCAGCGTTGAGGCCGGAGGGACCGGTGGCTACACCTTC; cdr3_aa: CSVEAGGTGGYTF
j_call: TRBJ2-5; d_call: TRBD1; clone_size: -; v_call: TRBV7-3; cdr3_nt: TGTGCCAGCAGCCCCTACCGGACAGGTCAAGAGACCCAGTACTTC; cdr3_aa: CASSPYRTGQETQYF
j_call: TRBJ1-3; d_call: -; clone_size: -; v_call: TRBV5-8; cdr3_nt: TGTGCCAGCAGCTTGAGTCGGGGGGCAGGAAACACCATATATTTT; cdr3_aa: CASSLSRGAGNTIYF
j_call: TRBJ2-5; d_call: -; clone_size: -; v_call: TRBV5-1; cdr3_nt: TGCGCCAGCAGCTTTTGGAGTTCTGGAGAGACCCAGTACTTC; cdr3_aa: CASSFWSSGETQYF
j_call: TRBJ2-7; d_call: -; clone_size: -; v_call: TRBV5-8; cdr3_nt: TGTGCCAGCAGCTTGCCACCTTTACGGACATTTTCCTACGAGCAGTACTTC; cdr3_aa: CASSLPPLRTFSYEQYF
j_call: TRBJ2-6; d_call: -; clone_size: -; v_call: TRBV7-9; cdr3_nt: TGTGCCACCGGGGCTGGGGCCAACGTCCTGACTTTC; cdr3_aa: CATGAGANVLTF
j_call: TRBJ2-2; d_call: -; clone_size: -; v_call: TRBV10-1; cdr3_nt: TGCGCCAGCAGAGCGGACAGAGCCACCGGGGAGCTGTTTTTT; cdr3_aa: CASRADRATGELFF
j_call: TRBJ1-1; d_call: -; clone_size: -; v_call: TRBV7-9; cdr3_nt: TGTGCCAGCAGCTTAGAGGGCGGCCGGCCGGGGACTGAAGCTTTCTTT; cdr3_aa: CASSLEGGRPGTEAFF
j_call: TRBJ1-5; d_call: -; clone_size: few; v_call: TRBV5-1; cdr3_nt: TGCGCCAGCGCCCCAGGGCGCAATCAGCCCCAGCATTTT; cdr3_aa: CASAPGRNQPQHF
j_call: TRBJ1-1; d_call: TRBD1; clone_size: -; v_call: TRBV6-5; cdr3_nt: TGTGCCAGCAGTTCTCCGGGACAGGGTCGATTCGGAGCTTTCTTT; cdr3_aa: CASSSPGQGRFGAFF
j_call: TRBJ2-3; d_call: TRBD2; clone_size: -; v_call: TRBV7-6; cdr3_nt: TGTGCCAGCAGCTCAGGAGCGGGGGGGCTGTCGGATACGCAGTATTTT; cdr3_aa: CASSSGAGGLSDTQYF
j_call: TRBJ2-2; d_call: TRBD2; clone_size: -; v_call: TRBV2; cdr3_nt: TGTGCCAGCTTGAGGGGAGGGAGCACCGGGGAGCTGTTTTTT; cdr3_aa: CASLRGGSTGELFF
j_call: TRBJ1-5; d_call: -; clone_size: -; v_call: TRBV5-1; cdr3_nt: TGCGCCAGCAGCTTTGCGGGAGGGCAGCCCCAGCATTTT; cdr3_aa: CASSFAGGQPQHF
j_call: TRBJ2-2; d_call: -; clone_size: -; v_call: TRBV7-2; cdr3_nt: TGTGCCAGCAGCTTAGGGGCGCGAAGTACCGGGGAGCTGTTTTTT; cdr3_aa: CASSLGARSTGELFF
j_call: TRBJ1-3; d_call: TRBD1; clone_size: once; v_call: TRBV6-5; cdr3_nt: TGTGCCAGCAGCCTAACAGGGGACTCTGGAAACACCATATATTTT; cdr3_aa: CASSLTGDSGNTIYF
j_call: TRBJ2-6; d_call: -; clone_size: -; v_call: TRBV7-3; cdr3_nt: TGTGCCAGCAGCCCCGGGGGTTCTGGGGCCAACGTCCTGACTTTC; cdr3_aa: CASSPGGSGANVLTF
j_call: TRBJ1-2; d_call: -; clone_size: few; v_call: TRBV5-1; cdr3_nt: TGCGCCAGCAGCTCAGTCGGAGAAAGTGGCTACACCTTC; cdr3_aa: CASSSVGESGYTF
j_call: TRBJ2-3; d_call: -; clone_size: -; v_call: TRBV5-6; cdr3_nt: TGTGCCAGCAGCTTGGGCCACGCCACTAGCACAGATACGCAGTATTTT; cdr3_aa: CASSLGHATSTDTQYF
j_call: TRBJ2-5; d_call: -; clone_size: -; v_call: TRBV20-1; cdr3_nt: TGCAGTGCTAGAGTATCGGAGACCCAGTACTTC; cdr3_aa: CSARVSETQYF
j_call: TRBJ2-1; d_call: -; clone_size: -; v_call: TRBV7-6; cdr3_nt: TGTGCCAGCAGCTCCGAACTAGTCGCTAATGAGCAGTTCTTC; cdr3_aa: CASSSELVANEQFF
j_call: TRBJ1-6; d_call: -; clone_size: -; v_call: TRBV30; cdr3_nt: TGTGCCTGGAGTGTTAAAGGGTCCGGGGGGACCCTCCACTTT; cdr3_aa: CAWSVKGSGGTLHF
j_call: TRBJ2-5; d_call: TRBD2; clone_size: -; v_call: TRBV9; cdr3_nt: TGTGCCAGCAGCCAATCCGGGGGGTTCGAGACCCAGTACTTC; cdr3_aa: CASSQSGGFETQYF
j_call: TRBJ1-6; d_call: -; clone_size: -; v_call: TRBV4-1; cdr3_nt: TGCGCCAGCAGCCAAAAGGTTGACAGCTCCTATAATTCACCCCTCCACTTT; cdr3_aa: CASSQKVDSSYNSPLHF
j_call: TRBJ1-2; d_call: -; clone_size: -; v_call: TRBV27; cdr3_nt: TGTGCCAGCAGTTTAGAAGGGTCAGGGGCGTTCTATGGCTACACCTTC; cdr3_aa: CASSLEGSGAFYGYTF
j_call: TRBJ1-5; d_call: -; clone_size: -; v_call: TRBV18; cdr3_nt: TGTGCCAGCTCACCAGGGGGGGATGTAGGGCCCCAGCATTTT; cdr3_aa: CASSPGGDVGPQHF
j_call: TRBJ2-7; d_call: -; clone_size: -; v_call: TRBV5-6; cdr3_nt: TGTGCCAGCAGCTTGGTCAGATACGAGCAGTACTTC; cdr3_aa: CASSLVRYEQYF
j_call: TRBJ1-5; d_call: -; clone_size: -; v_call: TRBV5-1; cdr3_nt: TGCGCCAGCAGCCTTGGACACAATAGCAATCAGCCCCAGCATTTT; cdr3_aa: CASSLGHNSNQPQHF
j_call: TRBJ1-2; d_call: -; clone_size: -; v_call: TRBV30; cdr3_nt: TGTGCCTGGAGCGCGCAGGGGCTTAACTATGGCTACACCTTC; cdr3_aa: CAWSAQGLNYGYTF
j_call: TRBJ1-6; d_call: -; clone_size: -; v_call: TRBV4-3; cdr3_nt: TGCGCCAGCAGCCAAGAGGGGCGTGGTTCACCCCTCCACTTT; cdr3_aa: CASSQEGRGSPLHF
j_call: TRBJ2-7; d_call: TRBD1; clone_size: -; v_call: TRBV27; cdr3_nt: TGTGCCAGCAGCCCATCGACAGGGCGCGAGCAGTACTTC; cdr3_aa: CASSPSTGREQYF
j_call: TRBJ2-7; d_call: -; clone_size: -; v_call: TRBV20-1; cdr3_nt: TGCAGTGCCATAGGGGCACGCGTCCCGTACTTC; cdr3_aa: CSAIGARVPYF